Each of the 18 T cell receptor beta chains below was sequenced from the same sample in a study of T-cell reconstitution after alpha-beta-depleted transplantation in children. Unique molecular identifiers were used in preparing the TCRbeta library. TCRdb analysed the PCR reads with MiXCR anew, one entry per CDR3 protein. The sample comprises 190,000 or so distinct CDR3 sequences, roughly 6% of which are singletons, and around 4.4% rests with the top ten. The source was PBMCs, collected before TCRalphabeta/CD19-depleted stem cell transplant. The source is a girl under two years old with combined immunodeficiency, due to receive a stem cell transplant.

This clonotype was counted between two and nine times. The V and J genes are TRBV3-1 and TRBJ2-5, with D uncertain. The CDR3 is made up of 16 amino acids. Germline lookup yields CDR1 LGHDT and CDR2 YNNKEL (reference sequence). V was trimmed by 0 bases and J by 2 bases, leaving 13 bases between them. The CDR3 sequence: CASSQETSPWQETQYF. The CDR3 nucleotides read TGTGCCAGCAGCCAAGAAACGAGTCCTTGGCAAGAGACCCAGTACTTC.

The chain is built from TRBV3-1 and TRBJ1-1; D ambiguous. Germline CDR1 LGHDT, CDR2 YNNKEL (reference sequence). The CDR3 length is 13 residues. The V end lost 1 base, the J end lost 3 bases, and 6 bases lay between the germline ends. Here the CDR3 reads CASSQVADTEAFF. The CDR3 nucleotides are TGTGCCAGCAGCCAAGTTGCGGACACTGAAGCTTTCTTT.

Many counts were recorded for this clonotype. The chain recombines TRBV15 with TRBJ2-5, with 7 positions matching TRBD2. Germline CDR1 LNHNV, CDR2 YYDKDF (reference sequence). V lost 5 bases, J lost 1 base, and 7 bases stayed unmatched. There are 15 residues in the CDR3. CDR3 loop: CATSPRRTSQETQYF. The DNA for the CDR3 is TGTGCCACCAGCCCCCGTAGGACTAGCCAAGAGACCCAGTACTTC.

This clonotype was detected ten times or more. The genes are TRBV6-5 and TRBJ1-6, with D possibly being TRBD1 (5 bases). V gave up 4 bases and J gave up 9 bases, with 19 bases separating them. Germline CDR1 is MNHEY and CDR2 is SVGAGI. The CDR3 has 16 residues. This CDR3 is CASSSGREANGSPLHF. The CDR3 nucleotides read TGTGCCAGCAGTTCAGGCAGGGAGGCGAATGGTTCACCCCTCCACTTT.

The table lists this clonotype with many counts. The gene calls are TRBV28 and TRBJ2-1; D possibly corresponds to TRBD1 (5 bases). CDR1 and CDR2 (germline): MDHEN, SYDVKM. The V gene lost 7 bases and the J gene lost 7 bases, with 17 bases spanning the gap. This CDR3 is built from 14 residues. The CDR3 bases are TGTGCCAGCAAAATTGCAGGGTATGGAAATGAGCAGTTCTTC. This translates into CASKIAGYGNEQFF. Based on the CDR3 plus reference TRBV28 and TRBJ2-1, the full variable domain is DVKVTQSSRYLVKRTGEKVFLECVQDMDHENMFWYRQDPGLGLRLIYFSYDVKMKEKGDIPEGYSVSREKKERFSLILESASTNQTSMYLCASKIAGYGNEQFFGPGTRLTVL.

The sample holds many counts of this clonotype. The chain employs TRBV5-1 and TRBJ1-2, with TRBD1 matching 10 bases. The junction had 9 bases not matched to a gene; V was cut back by 4 bases and J by 3 bases. CDR1 SGHRS and CDR2 YFSETQ come from the germline V gene. This CDR3 has 16 amino acids. CDR3 region: CASSLWTGGKDYGYTF. CDR3 bases: TGCGCCAGCAGCCTCTGGACAGGGGGAAAGGACTATGGCTACACCTTC.

The gene calls are TRBV7-2 and TRBJ2-1; D remains ambiguous. The germline V gene has CDR1 SGHTA and CDR2 FQGNSA. V dropped 0 bases and J dropped 0 bases, with 6 bases sitting between them. The CDR3 is 15 residues long. Here the CDR3 reads CASSLAGYSYNEQFF. The CDR3 bases are TGTGCCAGCAGCTTAGCAGGATACTCCTACAATGAGCAGTTCTTC.

This clonotype has at least ten counts. J is TRBJ1-4 and V is TRBV20-1; 7 bases fit TRBD1. With 6 bases clipped from V and 8 bases from J, the junction kept 9 bases outside the gene matches. The CDR3 consists of 13 residues. CDR1 is DFQATT and CDR2 is SNEGSKA in the germline V gene (reference sequence). The CDR3 sequence: CSAGPPGGEKLFF. Written as DNA, the CDR3 is TGCAGTGCCGGCCCGCCAGGGGGAGAAAAACTGTTTTTT.

This clonotype was seen many times. The V and J genes are TRBV28 and TRBJ2-1; D unresolved. The ends were cut back, 2 bases at V and 7 bases at J, with 9 bases in the middle. Germline V gene lookup returns CDR1 MDHEN and CDR2 SYDVKM. The CDR3 has 13 residues. The CDR3 protein is CASSLAARNEQFF. CDR3 bases: TGTGCCAGCAGTTTAGCCGCTCGAAATGAGCAGTTCTTC.

The J gene is TRBJ2-1, the V gene TRBV7-9; 10 bases map to TRBD2. Germline lookup yields CDR1 SEHNR and CDR2 FQNEAQ (reference sequence). CDR3 length: 17 residues. The V and J ends lost 1 base and 5 bases, in that order; junction bases with no gene match: 8. CDR3 in amino acids: CASSLGIRTSGHNEQFF. The CDR3 region has the DNA TGTGCCAGCAGCTTAGGGATTCGGACTAGCGGTCACAATGAGCAGTTCTTC.

The table lists this clonotype with many counts. This rearrangement joins TRBV9 to TRBJ2-1; 8 bases map to TRBD2. The CDR3 sequence is 15 residues long. V trimming: 3 bases; J trimming: 7 bases; junction bases outside the gene matches: 9. CDR1 and CDR2 from the germline V gene are SGDLS and YYNGEE. CDR3 loop: CASSAGGAGQNEQFF. In nucleotides, the CDR3 is TGTGCCAGCAGCGCCGGGGGGGCCGGTCAAAATGAGCAGTTCTTC.

At least ten counts were recorded for this clonotype. This chain uses TRBV29-1 with TRBJ2-2, with TRBD2 matching 12 bases. Germline V gene lookup returns CDR1 SQVTM and CDR2 ANQGSEA. V shed 7 bases and J 4 bases; nucleotides not matched to a gene: 4. CDR3 length: 14 amino acids. The CDR3 region is CSALAGGSTGELFF. CDR3 bases: TGCAGCGCTCTAGCGGGAGGGAGCACCGGGGAGCTGTTTTTT.

This clonotype has at least ten counts. V is TRBV12-3 or TRBV12-4 and J is TRBJ1-2; weak D call: TRBD1 (6 bases). Trimming removed 6 bases at V and 2 bases at J, with 13 bases between. This CDR3 region has 14 residues. The CDR3 region has the DNA TGTGCCAGCAGCCCCGGGGGGGCGAACTATGGCTACACCTTC. The encoded protein is CASSPGGANYGYTF.

The genes are TRBV5-1 and TRBJ1-3; 7 nucleotides match TRBD1. The junction had 3 bases not matched to a gene; V was cut back by 4 bases and J by 2 bases. Per germline, CDR1 SGHRS and CDR2 YFSETQ. This CDR3 is built from 14 residues. CDR3 sequence: CASSLDRAGNTIYF. The CDR3 nucleotides read TGCGCCAGCAGCCTCGACAGGGCTGGAAACACCATATATTTT.

This clonotype showed up many times. The V gene is TRBV3-1, the J gene TRBJ1-1; 8 bases match TRBD1. After removal of 1 base from V and 4 bases from J, the junction contained 2 bases not matched to a gene. Germline V CDR1 and CDR2: LGHDT, YNNKEL (reference sequence). The CDR3 sequence is 14 residues long. CDR3 region: CASSQAQGATEAFF. CDR3 sequence (DNA): TGTGCCAGCAGCCAAGCGCAGGGGGCCACTGAAGCTTTCTTT.

This clonotype was counted many times. The V gene is TRBV5-6, the J gene TRBJ2-5; D uncertain. V shed 0 bases and J shed 1 base, with 4 bases lying between them. The germline V gene encodes CDR1 SGHDT and CDR2 YYEEEE. This CDR3 spans 13 amino acids. CDR3 amino acids: CASSLVSQETQYF. CDR3 coding DNA: TGTGCCAGCAGCTTGGTTAGCCAAGAGACCCAGTACTTC.

On this clonotype itself: A read error may produce the germline difference seen at one junction end. The chain carries TRBV4-2 and TRBJ2-7; the match to TRBD1 covers 8 bases. This CDR3 is built from 12 residues. Germline V gene lookup returns CDR1 LGHNA and CDR2 YNFKEQ. The CDR3: CARSPGGAQQYF. CDR3 nucleotides: TGTGCCAGGAGCCCAGGGGGCGCGCAGCAGTACTTC.

This clonotype has a count of ten or more. The V gene is TRBV13, the J gene TRBJ1-1; TRBD1 aligns across 7 bases. Trimming at V came to 4 bases and at J to 3 bases, leaving 11 bases not matched to a gene. CDR3 size: 16 residues. Germline CDR1 is PRHDT and CDR2 is FYEKMQ (reference sequence). The CDR3 is CASSSYTGEIDTEAFF. CDR3 sequence (DNA): TGTGCCAGCAGCTCATACACAGGGGAGATAGACACTGAAGCTTTCTTT.